The subject of this entry is one TCR beta chain. Antigen unknown. The data are from a study of post-analysis software for immune sequencing data. Points from the study as a whole: Included in a set of a few TRBV segments more frequent in patients than controls were TRBV5-6, TRBV5-1 and TRBV20-1.

The CDR3 extends over 15 amino acids. Trimming removed 6 bases from V and 8 bases from J; junction bases left unmatched: 12. From germline, CDR1 is MNHEY and CDR2 SVGEGT. The library was made from cDNA and included unique molecular identifiers. TCRdb ran MiXCR on the PCR reads and lists one entry per CDR3 protein. The sample contains around 770,000 distinct CDR3 sequences, around 42% of which appear only once. Sequenced: blood. The J gene is TRBJ2-1, the V gene TRBV6-2 or TRBV6-3; 8 bases are shared with TRBD2. The sequence was obtained from a girl between 5 and 17 years old with multiple sclerosis. In DNA, the CDR3 is TGTGCCAGCAGCGCTATGGGACTAGGGGAAGATGAGCAGTTCTTC. Translating gives CASSAMGLGEDEQFF.